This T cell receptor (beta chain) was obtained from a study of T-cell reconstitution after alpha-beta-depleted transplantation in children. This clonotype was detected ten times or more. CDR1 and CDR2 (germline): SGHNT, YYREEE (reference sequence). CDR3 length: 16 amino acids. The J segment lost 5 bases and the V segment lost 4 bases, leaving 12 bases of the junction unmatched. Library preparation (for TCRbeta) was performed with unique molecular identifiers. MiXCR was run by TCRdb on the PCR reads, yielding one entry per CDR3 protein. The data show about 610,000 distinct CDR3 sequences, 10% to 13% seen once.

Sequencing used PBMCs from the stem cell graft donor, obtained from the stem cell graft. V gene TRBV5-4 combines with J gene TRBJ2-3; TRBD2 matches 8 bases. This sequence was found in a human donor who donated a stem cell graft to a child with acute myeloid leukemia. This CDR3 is CASSARPSGSEDTQYF. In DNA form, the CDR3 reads TGTGCCAGCAGCGCCCGCCCCAGCGGGAGTGAAGATACGCAGTATTTT.